The source of this T cell receptor beta chain is a study of T-cell reconstitution after alpha-beta-depleted transplantation in children. This clonotype was seen a few times. The CDR3 has 13 residues. Germline CDR1 and CDR2: MNHEY and SVGAGI. V was cut by 0 bases and J by 3 bases, with 5 bases left in between. A library of TCRbeta sequences, prepared with unique molecular identifiers, was generated. From the PCR reads, TCRdb called clonotypes with MiXCR, one entry per CDR3 protein. This table has about 270,000 distinct CDR3 sequences, approximately 9.8% appearing once. The sequencing here drew on PBMCs from the stem cell graft donor, taken from the stem cell graft. This clonotype originated in a human donor who donated a stem cell graft to a child with SCID. This sequence joins TRBV6-5 and TRBJ1-1; D is unclear. CDR3 bases: TGTGCCAGCAGTTACTCGTGGGACACTGAAGCTTTCTTT. Protein product: CASSYSWDTEAFF.